These T cell receptor beta chains were read from a single sample in a study of blood T cell repertoires in COVID-19. Produced via immunoSEQ multiplex PCR; TCRdb's table is partial and in-frame only. Of approximately 99,000 clones listed, around 84% are singletons. Sequenced: peripheral blood. The receptors here all came from a man in his 70s with active or convalescent COVID-19. Both conserved end residues are part of each CDR3. D genes are given only for firm matches. A row's size may be missing; if present it is once, few, many or a size class.

J gene	CDR3 length	clone size	V gene	D gene	CDR3 protein	CDR3 DNA
TRBJ2-3	14	.	TRBV7-3	TRBD2	CASNRGGLGDTQYF	TGTGCCAGCAACCGGGGGGGCTTGGGAGATACGCAGTATTTT
TRBJ1-5	13	.	TRBV30	.	CAWSVGEEKPQHF	TGTGCCTGGAGCGTCGGGGAGGAAAAGCCCCAGCATTTT
TRBJ2-7	15	.	TRBV6-6	TRBD1	CASRYRQGARDEQYF	TGTGCCAGCAGGTATCGACAGGGGGCTCGCGACGAGCAGTACTTC
TRBJ1-4	14	.	TRBV18	.	CASSPRQHNEKLFF	TGTGCCAGCTCACCGCGACAGCATAATGAAAAACTGTTTTTT
TRBJ1-4	16	.	TRBV10-3	.	CATAGGSERSNEKLFF	TGTGCCACCGCGGGGGGGTCCGAGAGGTCGAATGAAAAACTGTTTTTT
TRBJ1-5	14	.	TRBV18	.	CASSAQGQEQPQHF	TGTGCCAGCTCGGCCCAGGGTCAAGAGCAGCCCCAGCATTTT
TRBJ2-3	13	.	TRBV7-3	.	CASSAQPRDTQYF	TGTGCCAGCAGCGCCCAACCCAGGGATACGCAGTATTTT
TRBJ2-7	14	.	TRBV18	.	CASSPPGQSYEQYF	TGTGCCAGCTCACCCCCGGGACAATCCTACGAGCAGTACTTC
TRBJ1-5	15	once	TRBV28	TRBD1	CASSAGGTGNQPQHF	TGTGCCAGCAGTGCAGGGGGCACGGGCAATCAGCCCCAGCATTTT
TRBJ1-2	16	few	TRBV4-1	.	CASSSSAGGTIYGYTF	TGCGCCAGCAGCTCCAGCGCGGGCGGAACTATCTATGGCTACACCTTC
TRBJ2-3	13	.	TRBV12-3/TRBV12-4	TRBD2	CASSYIESGVRYF	TGTGCCAGCAGTTATATAGAGAGCGGGGTCCGGTATTTT
TRBJ1-3	16	.	TRBV5-1	TRBD1	CASSPEGGRDGNTIYF	TGCGCCAGCAGCCCGGAAGGGGGCAGGGATGGAAACACCATATATTTT
TRBJ1-2	15	.	TRBV7-2	TRBD1	CASSLVVQGVDGYTF	TGTGCCAGCAGCTTAGTTGTACAGGGGGTAGATGGCTACACCTTC
TRBJ2-3	16	.	TRBV4-1	TRBD2	CASSQPRAGGPDTQYF	TGCGCCAGCAGCCAACCTAGAGCGGGGGGGCCGGATACGCAGTATTTT
TRBJ2-7	12	few	TRBV29-1	.	CSVGQGKLEQYF	TGCAGCGTAGGCCAGGGAAAATTGGAGCAGTACTTC
TRBJ1-1	16	.	TRBV14	TRBD1	CASRPPLGQGGTEAFF	TGTGCCAGCAGGCCCCCGTTAGGACAGGGAGGCACTGAAGCTTTCTTT
TRBJ2-5	17	.	TRBV9	TRBD1	CASSSQGGQGVQETQYF	TGTGCCAGCAGCTCCCAGGGGGGACAGGGAGTCCAAGAGACCCAGTACTTC
TRBJ1-5	15	few	TRBV19	.	CASSISSWATQPQHF	TGTGCCAGTAGTATTAGTTCCTGGGCGACTCAGCCCCAGCATTTT
TRBJ1-1	14	.	TRBV5-1	.	CASSLVPGNTEAFF	TGCGCCAGCAGCTTGGTGCCAGGGAACACTGAAGCTTTCTTT
TRBJ2-5	13	once	TRBV9	.	CASSVAPYGTQYF	TGTGCCAGCAGCGTAGCACCCTATGGGACCCAGTACTTC
TRBJ1-1	16	.	TRBV19	TRBD1	CASSARQGAGLTEAFF	TGTGCCAGTAGTGCGAGACAGGGGGCGGGTTTGACTGAAGCTTTCTTT
TRBJ2-3	12	.	TRBV7-2	TRBD2	CASSRGADTQYF	TGTGCCAGCAGCCGGGGGGCAGATACGCAGTATTTT
TRBJ2-7	14	medium-sized	TRBV7-9	TRBD2	CASSTSGGTYEQYF	TGTGCCAGCAGCACTAGCGGGGGGACGTACGAGCAGTACTTC
TRBJ1-2	14	.	TRBV3-1/TRBV3-2	TRBD1	CASSPRTGGYGYTF	TGTGCCAGCAGCCCTCGGACAGGAGGCTATGGCTACACCTTC
TRBJ2-1	16	.	TRBV11-3	TRBD2	CASSSRGSGGNNEQFF	TGTGCCAGCAGCTCCAGGGGTAGCGGGGGGAACAATGAGCAGTTCTTC
TRBJ1-1	14	.	TRBV18	.	CASSKGGSNTEAFF	TGTGCCAGCTCCAAGGGAGGGTCGAACACTGAAGCTTTCTTT
TRBJ1-2	13	.	TRBV10-3	.	CAISESAEGGYTF	TGTGCCATCAGTGAGTCTGCGGAGGGGGGCTACACCTTC
TRBJ2-2	14	.	TRBV5-6	.	CASSRQVNTGELFF	TGTGCCAGCAGTCGACAAGTTAACACCGGGGAGCTGTTTTTT
TRBJ1-5	18	.	TRBV28	TRBD1	CASSFLSGFTGANQPQHF	TGTGCCAGCAGTTTCCTCTCTGGGTTTACAGGGGCCAATCAGCCCCAGCATTTT
TRBJ1-3	15	few	TRBV2	TRBD1	CASKTDRGAGNTIYF	TGTGCCAGCAAGACCGACAGGGGAGCAGGAAACACCATATATTTT
TRBJ1-1	17	.	TRBV4-2	.	CASSQDQPGQVHSGAFF	TGTGCCAGCAGCCAAGATCAGCCTGGGCAGGTGCACTCTGGAGCTTTCTTT
TRBJ1-4	16	.	TRBV9	TRBD1	CASSVGRTGSNEKLFF	TGTGCTAGCAGCGTAGGGAGGACAGGGAGTAATGAAAAACTGTTTTTT
TRBJ1-1	13	.	TRBV6-5	.	CASMTPRGTEAFF	TGTGCCAGCATGACGCCCAGGGGCACTGAAGCTTTCTTT
TRBJ2-1	15	few	TRBV5-4	.	CASSTRVRRNNEQFF	TGTGCCAGCAGCACCCGGGTCCGGAGAAACAATGAGCAGTTCTTC
TRBJ1-3	13	.	TRBV18	.	CAARGTSGNTIYF	TGTGCGGCCCGGGGGACGTCTGGAAACACCATATATTTT
TRBJ1-3	11	.	TRBV6-2/TRBV6-3	.	CASSYPGRIYF	TGTGCCAGCAGTTACCCGGGGAGGATATATTTT
TRBJ1-6	14	few	TRBV27	.	CASRPLEENSPLHF	TGTGCCAGCAGACCACTGGAGGAGAATTCACCCCTCCACTTT
TRBJ2-5	17	.	TRBV29-1	TRBD2	CSVASGVAGASQETQYF	TGCAGCGTGGCTAGCGGGGTAGCGGGGGCTTCCCAAGAGACCCAGTACTTC
TRBJ2-3	15	.	TRBV28	.	CASSLGGASTDTQYF	TGTGCCAGCAGTTTAGGCGGGGCAAGCACAGATACGCAGTATTTT
TRBJ2-3	13	.	TRBV4-3	.	CASSQVEGDTQYF	TGCGCCAGCAGCCAAGTTGAGGGAGATACGCAGTATTTT
TRBJ1-2	14	.	TRBV28	TRBD1	CASSRGGQDYGYTF	TGTGCCAGCAGTCGCGGGGGACAGGACTATGGCTACACCTTC
TRBJ2-7	14	.	TRBV20-1	.	CSATDPRGIYEQYF	TGCAGTGCTACTGACCCCCGAGGGATCTACGAGCAGTACTTC
TRBJ1-4	15	.	TRBV25-1	TRBD1	CASSDLTGRGEKLFF	TGTGCCAGCAGTGATCTGACAGGGCGGGGTGAAAAACTGTTTTTT
TRBJ2-2	17	.	TRBV18	TRBD1	CASSPPFETGATGELFF	TGTGCCAGCTCACCCCCCTTTGAGACAGGGGCCACCGGGGAGCTGTTTTTT
TRBJ1-1	11	once	TRBV30	TRBD1	CACQGAQRAFF	TGTGCCTGTCAGGGGGCGCAGAGGGCTTTCTTT
TRBJ2-3	14	.	TRBV6-5	.	CASSYPAEGDTQYF	TGTGCCAGCAGTTACCCCGCGGAAGGAGATACGCAGTATTTT
TRBJ2-1	14	.	TRBV6-5	.	CASSDSVGVSQQFF	TGTGCCAGCAGCGACTCTGTAGGGGTTTCCCAGCAGTTCTTC
TRBJ2-5	15	.	TRBV29-1	TRBD1	CSVTYSGQGQETQYF	TGCAGCGTTACATACTCGGGACAGGGACAAGAGACCCAGTACTTC
TRBJ2-3	15	.	TRBV27	TRBD1	CASSLGQGRTDTQYF	TGTGCCAGCAGTTTGGGACAGGGAAGGACAGATACGCAGTATTTT
TRBJ2-1	14	.	TRBV18	TRBD1	CASSLWTGGVEQFF	TGTGCCAGCTCACTCTGGACAGGGGGCGTTGAGCAGTTCTTC
TRBJ2-5	14	.	TRBV18	.	CASSLLSGQETQYF	TGTGCCAGCTCACTCCTTAGCGGCCAAGAGACCCAGTACTTC
TRBJ2-5	13	.	TRBV28	.	CASNGGGGETQYF	TGTGCCAGCAACGGTGGGGGCGGAGAGACCCAGTACTTC
TRBJ1-1	14	.	TRBV6-6	TRBD1	CASSDGQGDTEAFF	TGTGCCAGCAGTGACGGACAGGGAGACACTGAAGCTTTCTTT
TRBJ1-1	14	.	TRBV7-8	TRBD1	CASSLRAGGTEAFF	TGTGCCAGCAGCTTAAGGGCAGGGGGGACTGAAGCTTTCTTT
TRBJ2-3	12	.	TRBV2	.	CASRTSSDTQYF	TGTGCCAGCAGAACCAGTTCGGATACGCAGTATTTT
TRBJ1-1	13	.	TRBV30	.	CAWKVDSNTEAFF	TGTGCCTGGAAAGTGGACAGTAACACTGAAGCTTTCTTT
TRBJ2-2	14	.	TRBV5-5	.	CASSWTEYTGELFF	TGTGCCAGCAGCTGGACTGAATACACCGGGGAGCTGTTTTTT
TRBJ2-1	15	once	TRBV6-1	TRBD2	CASSEMTGGPYEQFF	TGTGCCAGCAGTGAAATGACGGGGGGGCCCTATGAGCAGTTCTTC
TRBJ2-1	16	.	TRBV9	.	CASSPLGKVPGNEQFF	TGTGCCAGCAGCCCCCTCGGTAAGGTTCCGGGGAATGAGCAGTTCTTC